These T cell receptor beta chains were read from a single sample in a study of blood T cells in healthy people across ages. TCRdb redid the calling of the 5' RACE reads with MiXCR, one entry per CDR3 protein. The table shows hundreds of thousands of distinct CDR3 sequences, with more than 20% occurring only once. Sequencing input: blood. These receptors were collected from an older man in good health. The CDR3 runs from the conserved cysteine through the conserved F or W.

CDR3: CASSSNRGGMNTEAFF
V: TRBV4-3
length: 16
J: TRBJ1-1

CDR3: CASSSAGTLSTNEKLFF
V: TRBV11-2
length: 17
J: TRBJ1-4

CDR3: CATSRLAGAFSYEQYF
V: TRBV15
length: 16
J: TRBJ2-7

CDR3: CSATWRASGRASTNIQYF
V: TRBV20-1
length: 18
J: TRBJ2-4

CDR3: CASSLDRWHISYEQYF
V: TRBV11-2
length: 16
J: TRBJ2-7

CDR3: CASSSSGAMFF
V: TRBV2
length: 11
J: TRBJ2-1

CDR3: CASSPEGTYEQYF
V: TRBV6-1
length: 13
J: TRBJ2-7

CDR3: CASSGTRGQETQYF
V: TRBV6-6
length: 14
J: TRBJ2-5

CDR3: CSASAGAAKNIQYF
V: TRBV20-1
length: 14
J: TRBJ2-4

CDR3: CSASLWGQLSSGANVLTF
V: TRBV20-1
length: 18
J: TRBJ2-6

CDR3: CASSEGQGAYGYTF
V: TRBV10-2
length: 14
J: TRBJ1-2

CDR3: CSALRGTSGRGDKNIQYF
V: TRBV20-1
length: 18
J: TRBJ2-4

CDR3: CSAGTSGTDTQYF
V: TRBV20-1
length: 13
J: TRBJ2-3

CDR3: CASSDRRDTEAFF
V: TRBV3-1
length: 13
J: TRBJ1-1

CDR3: CASRLGGYGETQYF
V: TRBV7-2
length: 14
J: TRBJ2-5

CDR3: CASSSPTNGQKPNEQFF
V: TRBV28
length: 17
J: TRBJ2-1

CDR3: CASSVEVGLAGTGELFF
V: TRBV9
length: 17
J: TRBJ2-2

CDR3: CASSYKREGDTQYF
V: TRBV6-2/TRBV6-3
length: 14
J: TRBJ2-3

CDR3: CASSPGQGAGANALTF
V: TRBV7-2
length: 16
J: TRBJ2-6

CDR3: CASSPRVPDEQFF
V: TRBV11-2
length: 13
J: TRBJ2-1

CDR3: CSVGEAGNTEAFF
V: TRBV29-1
length: 13
J: TRBJ1-1

CDR3: CASSTGIEINEQFF
V: TRBV2
length: 14
J: -

CDR3: CASSLAGRAGTEAFF
V: TRBV5-1
length: 15
J: TRBJ1-1

CDR3: CASGGSGKKQETQYF
V: TRBV7-3
length: 15
J: TRBJ2-5

CDR3: CASSSGQGHQPQHF
V: TRBV7-2
length: 14
J: TRBJ1-5

CDR3: CASSQDPAGEDTQYF
V: TRBV4-1
length: 15
J: TRBJ2-3

CDR3: CASSQGGRPYNEQFF
V: TRBV3-1
length: 15
J: TRBJ2-1

CDR3: CASSVLAGEDEQFF
V: TRBV9
length: 14
J: TRBJ2-1

CDR3: CASSLEPGQPYEQYF
V: TRBV11-2
length: 15
J: -

CDR3: CSARDSGGINEQFF
V: TRBV20-1
length: 14
J: -

CDR3: CSARLAGGGHNEQFF
V: TRBV20-1
length: 15
J: TRBJ2-1

CDR3: CASSHTIGQYNEQFF
V: TRBV4-3
length: 15
J: -

CDR3: CASSSLGWLSVDNEQFF
V: TRBV5-1
length: 17
J: -

CDR3: CASSFDGYEQYF
V: TRBV12-3/TRBV12-4
length: 12
J: -

CDR3: CASSHDLRDTQYF
V: TRBV14
length: 13
J: TRBJ2-3

CDR3: CASSQGITATNEKLFF
V: TRBV2
length: 16
J: TRBJ1-4

CDR3: CASSQDRVGYTF
V: TRBV4-1
length: 12
J: TRBJ1-2

CDR3: CSASLDSVQETQYF
V: TRBV20-1
length: 14
J: TRBJ2-5

CDR3: CAISASRANTDTQYF
V: TRBV10-3
length: 15
J: TRBJ2-3

CDR3: CASSVDSWPFEQYF
V: TRBV9
length: 14
J: TRBJ2-7

CDR3: CASKGPSGRNYNEQFF
V: TRBV11-2
length: 16
J: TRBJ2-1